The rows below give T cell receptor beta chains drawn from one sample of a study of blood T cell repertoires in COVID-19. Data came from immunoSEQ multiplex PCR; TCRdb stores just in-frame clones and leaves some out. The table shows 120,000 or so clones, with approximately 81% occurring only once. The material sequenced was peripheral blood. Source of these receptors: a man aged 55 to 69 with acute or convalescent COVID-19. CDR3s include the opening cysteine and the closing phenylalanine or tryptophan. D genes are given only for firm matches. The size entry is marked missing in some rows and otherwise reads once, few, many or a size class.

CDR3 length,J gene,V gene,clone size,D gene,CDR3 DNA,CDR3 protein
15,TRBJ1-1,TRBV27,.,.,TGTGCCAGCAGATCGCATAACGAGGGGAACACTGAAGCTTTCTTT,CASRSHNEGNTEAFF
13,TRBJ1-1,TRBV5-1,.,TRBD1,TGCGCCAGCAGCTTACAGGGGGACACTGAAGCTTTCTTT,CASSLQGDTEAFF
15,TRBJ2-1,TRBV2,once,.,TGTGCCAGCAGTGTCGCCGGGACACCTGACAATGAGCAGTTCTTC,CASSVAGTPDNEQFF
13,TRBJ2-1,TRBV12-3/TRBV12-4,few,.,TGTGCCAGCAGTTTCGGGGTCTACAATGAGCAGTTCTTC,CASSFGVYNEQFF
16,TRBJ2-2,TRBV7-8,.,.,TGTGCCAGCAGCTTACGTCCTAGCGCGAACACCGGGGAGCTGTTTTTT,CASSLRPSANTGELFF
16,TRBJ1-1,TRBV7-2,.,TRBD1,TGTGCCAGCAGCTTAGCGATCGGCAGGGGGAAGTCTGAAGCTTTCTTT,CASSLAIGRGKSEAFF
18,TRBJ1-3,TRBV30,.,TRBD1,TGTGCCTGGGGGGCCGGGACAGGCGCTTCCTTCTCTGGAAACACCATATATTTT,CAWGAGTGASFSGNTIYF
14,TRBJ1-5,TRBV6-5,.,.,TGTGCCAGCAGTACTTTACAGGGAGACCAGCCCCAGCATTTT,CASSTLQGDQPQHF
17,TRBJ2-1,TRBV3-1/TRBV3-2,.,TRBD2,TGTGCCAGCAGCCAAGGGTTTAGGACTAGCGGGGGGAAAAAGCAGTTCTTC,CASSQGFRTSGGKKQFF
18,TRBJ1-1,TRBV10-2,few,TRBD1,TGCGCCAGCAGTCACGAACGCACAGGGTCGAGGGGGCACACTGAAGCTTTCTTT,CASSHERTGSRGHTEAFF
16,TRBJ2-2,TRBV5-1,.,TRBD1,TGCGCCAGCAGCTTGCGGACAGGGGGAATTTCCGGGGAGCTGTTTTTT,CASSLRTGGISGELFF
15,TRBJ2-7,TRBV3-1/TRBV3-2,.,TRBD2,TGTGCCAGCAGCCCCCTAGCGGGATTCGGGCACGAGCAGTACTTC,CASSPLAGFGHEQYF
12,TRBJ2-3,TRBV6-5,once,.,TGTGCCAGCAGACCGCGGACTCCCCCTGAGTATTTT,CASRPRTPPEYF
17,TRBJ2-3,TRBV19,.,TRBD2,TGTGCCAGTAGTTATTTCGCGGGAGCCCAATTCACAGATACGCAGTATTTT,CASSYFAGAQFTDTQYF
14,TRBJ2-3,TRBV14,few,.,TGTGCCAGCAGCCCGGCAGGGGCTCATTATACGCAGTATTTT,CASSPAGAHYTQYF
16,TRBJ2-1,TRBV5-1,.,TRBD2,TGCGCCAGCAGCTCGGGGAATCTAGCGGGAGGGCGGGAGCAGTTCTTC,CASSSGNLAGGREQFF
12,TRBJ2-7,TRBV6-5,.,.,TGTGCCAGCACCCTAGAAATCTACGAGCAGTACTTC,CASTLEIYEQYF
15,TRBJ1-3,TRBV7-9,few,TRBD1,TGTGCCAGCAGCTCACAGGGGGAGCTTGGAAACACCATATATTTT,CASSSQGELGNTIYF
14,TRBJ2-7,TRBV7-9,many,TRBD1,TGTGCCAGCAGCTTAATAGGGGGCCCCGGCGAGCAGTACTTC,CASSLIGGPGEQYF
15,TRBJ2-6,TRBV19,.,.,TGTGCCAGTAGTAGCGGAAGCTCTGGGGCCAACGTCCTGACTTTC,CASSSGSSGANVLTF
15,TRBJ1-6,TRBV27,few,.,TGTGCCAGCAGTTTATCAGAGCGAACTAATTCACCCCTCCACTTT,CASSLSERTNSPLHF
12,TRBJ1-1,TRBV7-3,.,.,TGTGCCAGCAGACAGTCGAACACTGAAGCTTTCTTT,CASRQSNTEAFF
12,TRBJ1-2,TRBV7-6,.,.,TGTGCCAGCAGCCGGGGGGGGTATGGCTACACCTTC,CASSRGGYGYTF
13,TRBJ1-1,TRBV11-2,.,.,TGTGCCAGCAGCTCCCAGGGGAACACTGAAGCTTTCTTT,CASSSQGNTEAFF
14,TRBJ1-1,TRBV7-3,.,TRBD1,TGTGCCAGCAGCTCAAAGGGACAGGGCACTGAAGCTTTCTTT,CASSSKGQGTEAFF
12,TRBJ1-2,TRBV6-6,.,TRBD1,TGTGCCGTAGGGGACAGTCTCTATGGCTACACCTTC,CAVGDSLYGYTF
13,TRBJ2-3,TRBV24-1,.,TRBD2,TGTGCCACCAGTGTAGCGGGGGGTGGCGCGCAGTATTTT,CATSVAGGGAQYF
12,TRBJ2-2,TRBV3-1/TRBV3-2,few,.,TGTGCCAGCTCAGGGGACCACGGGGAGCTGTTTTTT,CASSGDHGELFF